These 6 T cell receptor beta chains originate from one sample sequenced in a study of T cells expressing NK-cell markers (dated by TCRdb to 2020 to 2021). Library preparation used 5' RACE. Data came from an Illumina HiSeq 2000. Reprocessed by TCRdb, the reads give a single entry per CDR3 protein sequence, without DNA. This sample's table lists under 600,000 distinct CDR3 sequences. 1.4% of the sample rests with the top ten. The source material was blood T cells: a sorted CD56 or NKG2C T cell subset, CD4+ or CD8+ T cells, or bulk PBMC T cells (not recorded which). These receptors all stem from a woman in her forties or fifties in good health. Donor details come from another sample of the same person, matched by shared clones.

The CDR3 protein is CASSQDWPGSSDEQYF. V usage is TRBV3-1 and J usage is TRBJ2-7; the TCRdb call, TRBD1, lacks DNA for checking. Germline V gene sequence: CDR1 LGHDT, CDR2 YNNKEL (reference sequence). The CDR3 is 16 amino acids.

The rearrangement joins TRBV5-1 to TRBJ2-3; lacking DNA, the TRBD2 call made by TCRdb goes unchecked. The CDR3 length is 16 residues. CDR1 is SGHRS and CDR2 is YFSETQ in the germline V gene. This chain's CDR3 is CASSQRTSVSTDTQYF.

The V and J genes are TRBV3-1 and TRBJ2-2; TCRdb returns TRBD2, unconfirmable since there is no DNA. The CDR3 is made up of 17 amino acids. CDR1 and CDR2 from the germline V gene are LGHDT and YNNKEL (reference sequence). The chain's CDR3 is CASSLGQGLAVSGELFF. Filled out from reference TRBV3-1 and TRBJ2-2, the complete variable domain reads DTAVSQTPKYLVTQMGNDKSIKCEQNLGHDTMYWYKQDSKKFLKIMFSYNNKELIINETVPNRFSPKSPDKAHLNLHINSLELGDSAVYFCASSLGQGLAVSGELFFGEGSRLTVL.

This sequence joins TRBV12-3 or TRBV12-4 and TRBJ1-2. This CDR3 is 13 amino acids long. This chain's CDR3 is CASSPRAGGGYTF.

The chain is built from TRBV29-1 and TRBJ1-1. CDR1 is SQVTM, CDR2 ANQGSEA, per germline. This CDR3 has 15 amino acids. Here the CDR3 reads CSVEDPGGMNTEAFF.

The rearrangement joins TRBV20-1 to TRBJ2-2; TCRdb's D call of TRBD2 is untestable without DNA. The CDR3 spans 15 residues. The germline gives CDR1 DFQATT, CDR2 SNEGSKA (reference sequence). This CDR3 is CSAGRRGKRGGELFF.